The 30 T cell receptor beta chains reported below all come from one sample, sequenced in a study of response to subunit inactivated influenza vaccine. TCRdb called the RT-PCR reads again in MiXCR, with one record for every CDR3 protein. The table lists roughly 710,000 distinct CDR3 sequences, 14% of them singletons. Sequencing was performed on PBMCs from blood, taken less than 15 days before vaccination. Receptors originate from a man aged 45-65 years who received an inactivated influenza vaccine.

The chain carries TRBV13 and TRBJ2-7; 7 bases align to TRBD1. J gave up 0 bases and V 4 bases, and 15 bases lay outside the gene matches. The length of the CDR3 is 18 residues. From germline, CDR1 is PRHDT and CDR2 FYEKMQ (reference sequence). The DNA for the CDR3 is TGTGCCAGCAGCTCACAGGGGTCCCACGAATACCGCTCCTACGAGCAGTACTTC. Residues: CASSSQGSHEYRSYEQYF.

This clonotype showed up just a few times. This sequence joins TRBV27 and TRBJ1-1; D gene unclear. Germline loops: CDR1 MNHEY, CDR2 SMNVEV (reference sequence). The V and J ends lost 6 bases and 5 bases respectively, with 13 bases between them. The CDR3 loop spans 13 amino acids. Written as DNA, the CDR3 is TGTGCCAGCAGCCCGACAACTGGGACTGAAGCTTTCTTT. Protein product: CASSPTTGTEAFF.

The J gene is TRBJ2-7, the V gene TRBV7-6, with a possible D match to TRBD1 (5 bases). With 3 bases removed from V and 1 base from J, the gap between germline ends came to 13 bases. CDR3 length: 15 residues. The V gene's germline CDR1 is SGHVS and CDR2 FNYEAQ. The CDR3 DNA reads as TGTGCCAGCAGCTTCAGGGTGGGCTTATCCTACGAGCAGTACTTC. Translated, it gives CASSFRVGLSYEQYF.

As concerns this clonotype: Compared with germline, one end of the junction differs, possibly owing to a read error. The CDR3 coding sequence is TGTGCCAGCGTAAGTCAGATACAAGATACCCAGTACTTC. It yields the protein CASVSQIQDTQYF. The V gene is TRBV2, the J gene TRBJ2-5, with D uncertain. The CDR3 is 13 residues long. Germline CDR1 SNHLY, CDR2 FYNNEI.

V usage is TRBV20-1 and J usage is TRBJ2-1; no clear D gene. Germline values: CDR1 DFQATT, CDR2 SNEGSKA (reference sequence). The CDR3 runs to 13 residues. Deletions cut 6 bases from V and 2 bases from J, with 11 bases between. As DNA, the CDR3 is TGCAGTGCGCAGGACCCCGCCTACAATGAGCAGTTCTTC. Encoded protein: CSAQDPAYNEQFF.

A few counts support this clonotype. V gene TRBV10-3 combines with J gene TRBJ2-7, with a possible D match to TRBD1 (6 bases). V shed 0 bases and J shed 0 bases, with 9 bases lying between them. This CDR3 spans 15 amino acids. Per the germline V gene, CDR1 is ENHRY and CDR2 is SYGVKD. The CDR3 coding sequence is TGTGCCATCAGTGAGTCCATGGACAGCTCCTACGAGCAGTACTTC. Residues: CAISESMDSSYEQYF.

The chain links TRBV5-1 to TRBJ1-3; D is possibly TRBD1 (5 bases). With 4 bases removed from V and 1 base from J, the gap between germline ends came to 12 bases. This CDR3 spans 15 amino acids. Per the germline V gene, CDR1 is SGHRS and CDR2 is YFSETQ. As DNA, the CDR3 is TGCGCCAGCAGCCCTTCGGGGGTTTCTGGAAACACCATATATTTT. Protein: CASSPSGVSGNTIYF. The whole variable domain, filled in from reference TRBV5-1 and TRBJ1-3, reads KAGVTQTPRYLIKTRGQQVTLSCSPISGHRSVSWYQQTPGQGLQFLFEYFSETQRNKGNFPGRFSGRQFSNSRSEMNVSTLELGDSALYLCASSPSGVSGNTIYFGEGSWLTVV.

The J gene is TRBJ2-7, the V gene TRBV11-2; perhaps TRBD2 as D (6 bases). V was pared by 5 bases and J by 0 bases, with 11 bases between. Germline-derived CDR1 and CDR2 are SGHAT and FQNNGV. The CDR3 has 14 amino acids. CDR3: CASSAGPISYEQYF. The CDR3 nucleotides read TGTGCCAGCAGCGCGGGACCGATCTCCTACGAGCAGTACTTC.

V and J are TRBV13 and TRBJ1-1; tentatively, D is TRBD1 (6 bases). V gave up 1 base and J gave up 5 bases, with 11 bases separating them. Germline-derived CDR1 and CDR2 are PRHDT and FYEKMQ (reference sequence). The CDR3 is 14 residues long. The CDR3 DNA sequence: TGTGCCAGCAGCTTAGTAGGTACAGGGACTGAAGCTTTCTTT. Protein sequence: CASSLVGTGTEAFF.

The chain uses TRBV20-1 and TRBJ2-1; 15 positions agree with TRBD2. Germline assignment: CDR1 DFQATT and CDR2 SNEGSKA (reference sequence). The CDR3 runs 19 residues. Losses at the gene ends were 4 bases for V and 10 bases for J; bases not matched to a gene: 20. CDR3 protein: CSATGAPGLAGGLGLEQFF. The CDR3 DNA sequence: TGCAGTGCTACCGGGGCGCCGGGACTAGCGGGAGGTTTGGGTTTGGAGCAGTTCTTC.

This clonotype was seen many times. The rearrangement joins TRBV4-2 to TRBJ2-7; D unclear. The CDR3 has 15 residues. Germline V gene lookup returns CDR1 LGHNA and CDR2 YNFKEQ. V was shortened by 0 bases and J by 2 bases, with 11 bases between the two germline ends. CDR3 nucleotides: TGTGCCAGCAGCCAAGATACGACCGGGCCCTACGAGCAGTACTTC. Its translation is CASSQDTTGPYEQYF.

At least ten counts were recorded for this clonotype. V gene TRBV7-2 combines with J gene TRBJ1-5; TRBD1 is a possible D gene (6 bases). CDR3 length: 13 residues. Germline V gene lookup returns CDR1 SGHTA and CDR2 FQGNSA. V dropped 6 bases and J dropped 2 bases, with 8 bases sitting between them. The CDR3 coding sequence is TGTGCCAGCAGTTCAGGGGGCAATCAGCCCCAGCATTTT. Its protein is CASSSGGNQPQHF.

This clonotype was counted ten times or more. The chain carries TRBV4-3 and TRBJ2-1; D remains ambiguous. The CDR3 runs to 14 residues. In germline, CDR1 is LGHNA, CDR2 YSLEER. V dropped 0 bases and J dropped 10 bases, with 13 bases sitting between them. The CDR3 nucleotides are TGCGCCAGCAGCCAAGATTCCTCCCCCGTGGAGCAGTTCTTC. The encoded protein is CASSQDSSPVEQFF.

In its sample, this clonotype was seen a few times. This rearrangement joins TRBV10-3 to TRBJ1-6; tentatively, D is TRBD1 (5 bases). Between the trimmed V and J ends, which lost 4 bases and 5 bases, there was a span of 15 bases. This CDR3 has 16 amino acids. The germline V gene has CDR1 ENHRY and CDR2 SYGVKD. The CDR3 protein is CAISVGGMDNNSPLHF. CDR3 bases: TGTGCCATCAGTGTCGGGGGAATGGATAATAATTCACCCCTCCACTTT.

This clonotype was detected many times. The chain uses TRBV28 and TRBJ2-7, with 7 bases aligning to TRBD2. The CDR3 is made up of 15 amino acids. Trimming removed 5 bases from V and 7 bases from J; junction bases left unmatched: 14. The V gene's germline CDR1 is MDHEN and CDR2 SYDVKM. In nucleotides, the CDR3 is TGTGCCAGCAGTCACCATCTCGACGGGGGGTATGAGCAGTACTTC. Encoded protein: CASSHHLDGGYEQYF.

This clonotype has ten or more counts. This chain connects TRBV29-1 to TRBJ2-5, with 9 bases identical to TRBD2. Looked up from germline, CDR1 is SQVTM and CDR2 is ANQGSEA. V trimming: 4 bases; J trimming: 4 bases; junction bases outside the gene matches: 4. This CDR3 has 13 amino acids. CDR3 nucleotides: TGCAGCGTTGGCGGGGGGGCCTCAGAGACCCAGTACTTC. Residues: CSVGGGASETQYF.

The V and J genes are TRBV12-3 or TRBV12-4 and TRBJ2-5; possibly TRBD2 for D (6 bases). CDR3 length: 15 residues. The germline V and J ends were trimmed by 5 bases and 3 bases, with 16 bases remaining between them. This chain's CDR3 is CASSAQGLAKETQYF. CDR3 in DNA: TGTGCCAGCAGTGCCCAGGGCCTAGCGAAAGAGACCCAGTACTTC.

Only a few counts were recorded for this clonotype. The chain recombines TRBV28 with TRBJ2-2; D gene ambiguous. This CDR3 comprises 15 residues. Germline loops: CDR1 MDHEN, CDR2 SYDVKM. The V end lost 3 bases, the J end lost 1 base, and 9 bases lay between the germline ends. The CDR3 region is CASSLISGNTGELFF. For the CDR3, the DNA is TGTGCCAGCAGTTTGATCAGTGGGAACACCGGGGAGCTGTTTTTT.

In this sample, this clonotype turned up once. The rearrangement links TRBV9 to TRBJ1-6, with 7 positions matching TRBD1. CDR3 length equals 16 residues. V shed 3 bases, J shed 5 bases, and the junction held 8 bases outside the gene matches. Germline V gene lookup returns CDR1 SGDLS and CDR2 YYNGEE. The CDR3, as DNA: TGTGCCAGCAGCGCCCTCGGGGACAGCCATAATTCACCCCTCCACTTT. Protein: CASSALGDSHNSPLHF.

The chain uses TRBV6-5 and TRBJ2-5; D unresolved. The CDR3 totals 14 residues. Trimming pared 4 bases from V and 2 bases from J, leaving 11 bases between. CDR1 is MNHEY and CDR2 is SVGAGI in the germline V gene. The CDR3 loop reads CASSFGRLQETQYF. As DNA, the CDR3 is TGTGCCAGCAGTTTCGGGCGGCTACAAGAGACCCAGTACTTC.

This clonotype was observed at least ten times. V and J are TRBV20-1 and TRBJ1-2, with D tentatively TRBD1 (5 bases). Per germline, CDR1 DFQATT and CDR2 SNEGSKA (reference sequence). The CDR3 has 11 amino acids. V gave up 6 bases and J gave up 8 bases, with 13 bases separating them. The CDR3 DNA follows: TGCAGTGCGGACCGCGGGGGAGGCTACACCTTC. It is translated as CSADRGGGYTF.

As concerns this clonotype: One end of the junction is discordant with germline, which a read error may explain. The V and J genes are TRBV10-2 and TRBJ2-2; 13 positions agree with TRBD2. The CDR3 is 16 residues long. Germline lookup yields CDR1 WSHSY and CDR2 SAAADI. This CDR3 is CTSSKLAGGPVGELFF. The CDR3 DNA sequence: TGCACCAGCAGTAAACTAGCGGGAGGGCCGGTCGGGGAGCTGTTTTTT.

This clonotype has a handful of counts. This sequence joins TRBV3-1 and TRBJ2-1; 10 bases match TRBD2. This CDR3 comprises 15 residues. From germline, CDR1 is LGHDT and CDR2 YNNKEL (reference sequence). The V gene end was trimmed by 1 base and the J gene end by 6 bases; junction bases not matched to a gene: 3. DNA for the CDR3: TGTGCCAGCAGCCAAGTGGGACTAGCGATCAATGAGCAGTTCTTC. As protein: CASSQVGLAINEQFF.

This clonotype was observed at least ten times. The chain's CDR3 is CASSPGVRDETQYF. In DNA form, the CDR3 reads TGTGCCAGCAGTCCCGGAGTTAGGGATGAGACCCAGTACTTC. The chain is built from TRBV6-1 and TRBJ2-5; no definite D call. Germline loops: CDR1 MNHNS, CDR2 SASEGT. CDR3 size: 14 residues. V lost 5 bases, J lost 5 bases, and 15 bases lay in between.

The rearrangement uses TRBV19 and TRBJ2-7; D perhaps matches TRBD2 (5 bases). This CDR3 is 14 amino acids long. Germline V gene sequence: CDR1 LNHDA, CDR2 SQIVND (reference sequence). V lost 3 bases and J 4 bases, leaving 13 bases between the germline ends. CDR3 in amino acids: CASSIRDLGYEQYF. In DNA, the CDR3 is TGTGCCAGTAGTATCCGGGATCTGGGTTACGAGCAGTACTTC.

This clonotype turned up a few times. The chain has TRBV20-1 and TRBJ2-2; TRBD2 matches 7 bases. The CDR3 has 14 amino acids. Trimming removed 3 bases from V and 4 bases from J; junction bases left unmatched: 5. Germline V lookup: CDR1 DFQATT, CDR2 SNEGSKA (reference sequence). Here the CDR3 reads CSARSGVGTGELFF. The CDR3 DNA follows: TGCAGTGCTAGGAGCGGGGTGGGCACCGGGGAGCTGTTTTTT.

J is TRBJ2-4 and V is TRBV6-2 or TRBV6-3; maybe TRBD1 (6 bases). This CDR3 has 15 amino acids. Trimming removed 6 bases at V and 4 bases at J, with 16 bases between. Germline CDR1 and CDR2: MNHEY and SVGEGT. CDR3 sequence reads: CASSLARQGKNIQYF. The CDR3 DNA sequence: TGTGCCAGCAGCCTCGCCAGGCAGGGGAAAAACATTCAGTACTTC.

The gene calls are TRBV19 and TRBJ1-5; 9 positions match TRBD1. The CDR3 runs 15 residues. The V segment lost 8 bases and the J segment 1 base; nucleotides outside the gene matches: 6. Germline CDR1 and CDR2: LNHDA and SQIVND (reference sequence). CDR3 nucleotide sequence: TGTGCCAGTCGCGTGACAGGGGGGAGCAATCAGCCCCAGCATTTT. Translating it yields CASRVTGGSNQPQHF.

This clonotype was counted between two and nine times. V is TRBV10-3 and J is TRBJ2-5, with 7 bases aligning to TRBD1. The J segment lost 1 base and the V segment lost 10 bases, leaving 6 bases of the junction unmatched. CDR1 and CDR2 (germline): ENHRY, SYGVKD. This CDR3 has 13 amino acids. The CDR3 DNA is TGTGCCACCCACAGGGGATTCCAAGAGACCCAGTACTTC. Translation: CATHRGFQETQYF.

The J gene is TRBJ1-1, the V gene TRBV7-2; D is ambiguous. V was cut by 7 bases and J by 1 base, with 13 bases left in between. The CDR3 spans 14 residues. The germline V gene encodes CDR1 SGHTA and CDR2 FQGNSA. The CDR3 DNA follows: TGTGCCAGCATATCCCGTCGGGGGAACACTGAAGCTTTCTTT. It yields the protein CASISRRGNTEAFF.